A selection of T cell receptor beta chains follows, all from one sample in a study of blood T cell repertoires in COVID-19. The data were produced by immunoSEQ multiplex PCR, yet TCRdb's version contains in-frame clones alone and is incomplete. The sample consists of more than 55,000 clones, around 84% of them appearing once. Sequencing was done on a sample of peripheral blood. These receptors all come from a woman of 80 years or more with acute or convalescent COVID-19. The CDR3 runs from the conserved cysteine through the conserved F or W. Fields, in order: D gene, V gene, clone size, J gene, CDR3 DNA, CDR3 protein. A D gene is named only where the DNA matches it firmly. The size field is filled for only some rows; it gives once, few, many or a size class.

TRBD1	TRBV15	NA	TRBJ1-4	TGTGCCACCAGCAGGGAAATAGACAGGGTTGCTGAAAAACTGTTTTTT	CATSREIDRVAEKLFF
TRBD2	TRBV14	NA	TRBJ2-5	TGTGCCAGCAGCCCTCGTACTAGCGGGTTAAAACAAGAGACCCAGTACTTC	CASSPRTSGLKQETQYF
NA	TRBV5-1	NA	TRBJ2-4	TGCGCCAGCAGCGTCGAACCACGGGCCAAAAACATTCAGTACTTC	CASSVEPRAKNIQYF
TRBD2	TRBV27	NA	TRBJ2-2	TGTGCCGGGGGGAGGGTGACTAGCGGTAGAATCACCGGGGAGCTGTTTTTT	CAGGRVTSGRITGELFF
NA	TRBV6-5	NA	TRBJ2-6	TGTGCCAGCAGTTTAGCACCAGGGTCTGGGGCCAACGTCCTGACTTTC	CASSLAPGSGANVLTF
NA	TRBV10-3	NA	TRBJ2-7	TGTGCCATCAGTGACCAGGAAGGACATGGGCAGCAGTACTTC	CAISDQEGHGQQYF
TRBD1	TRBV7-8	NA	TRBJ2-1	TGTGCCAGCAGCCTAAGACAGGGGAGGTACAATGAGCAGTTCTTC	CASSLRQGRYNEQFF
NA	TRBV7-9	NA	TRBJ2-7	TGTGCCAGCAGCTCCACCTACGAGCAGTACTTC	CASSSTYEQYF
TRBD1	TRBV6-1	once	TRBJ1-4	TGTGCCAGCAGTGTGGGACAGGGTTTGACTAATGAAAAACTGTTTTTT	CASSVGQGLTNEKLFF
TRBD1	TRBV19	once	TRBJ2-5	TGTGCCAGTAGTATACTGACTCCGGGACAGGGAGGAGAGACCCAGTACTTC	CASSILTPGQGGETQYF
TRBD1	TRBV5-8	NA	TRBJ1-5	TGTGCCAGCAGGGGCGTACAGGGGTACAATCAGCCCCAGCATTTT	CASRGVQGYNQPQHF
TRBD1	TRBV19	NA	TRBJ1-1	TGTGCCAGTAGCAGAGACAGGGGAGGCTCTGAAGCTTTCTTT	CASSRDRGGSEAFF
NA	TRBV9	once	TRBJ2-1	TGTGCCAGCAGCACACATAACAATGAGCAGTTCTTC	CASSTHNNEQFF
TRBD2	TRBV11-2	NA	TRBJ2-7	TGTGCCAGCAGCTTAGATTCCGGACTAGGTTCCTACGAGCAGTACTTC	CASSLDSGLGSYEQYF
NA	TRBV24-1	NA	TRBJ1-1	TGTGCCACCAGCAGACAGCCGAACACTGAAGCTTTCTTT	CATSRQPNTEAFF
TRBD1	TRBV5-4	NA	TRBJ2-3	TGTGCCAGCAGCCGGGACAGTACAGATACGCAGTATTTT	CASSRDSTDTQYF
NA	TRBV19	NA	TRBJ1-1	TGTGCCAGTACCCGGGGAGGGGGGCCTGGCACTGAAGCTTTCTTT	CASTRGGGPGTEAFF
NA	TRBV5-1	few	TRBJ2-7	TGCGCCAGCAGCTTGTTTCTCGGTAAGGGGGAATACATATCCTACGAGCAGTACTTC	CASSLFLGKGEYISYEQYF
NA	TRBV6-4	NA	TRBJ2-5	TGTGCCAACCTCGACTACCAAGAGACCCAGTACTTC	CANLDYQETQYF
TRBD1	TRBV30	NA	TRBJ2-3	TGTGCCTGGACCCTCACAGGGGCAAGCACAGATACGCAGTATTTT	CAWTLTGASTDTQYF
TRBD1	TRBV6-5	NA	TRBJ2-3	TGTGCCACCCAGGGGGAGATGATAAGCACAGATACGCAGTATTTT	CATQGEMISTDTQYF
TRBD1	TRBV29-1	NA	TRBJ1-1	TGCAGCGTTCGGACAGGGGAATTCACTGAAGCTTTCTTT	CSVRTGEFTEAFF
NA	TRBV11-1	NA	TRBJ1-5	TGTGCCAGCAGCTTATCGGGAATTCAGCCCCAGCATTTT	CASSLSGIQPQHF
TRBD2	TRBV2	few	TRBJ2-1	TGTGCCAGCAGTGAATGGACTAGCGGGCCTACAATTGATGAGCAGTTCTTC	CASSEWTSGPTIDEQFF
TRBD1	TRBV19	NA	TRBJ1-5	TGTGCCAGTACCGCCACAGGGGGCGCGGATCAGCCCCAGCATTTT	CASTATGGADQPQHF
TRBD1	TRBV11-2	NA	TRBJ1-4	TGTGCCAGCAGTGACCCTCAAGGGACAGGTGGTCAACTGTTTTTT	CASSDPQGTGGQLFF
NA	TRBV7-2	NA	TRBJ1-1	TGTGCCAGCAGCTGGGGCCGGGAGAGGGGTACTGAAGCTTTCTTT	CASSWGRERGTEAFF
TRBD2	TRBV27	NA	TRBJ2-3	TGTGCCAGCAGTCCAAGCGGGGGGGCTGGGGATACGCAGTATTTT	CASSPSGGAGDTQYF
TRBD1	TRBV7-9	many	TRBJ2-7	TGTGCCAGCAGCCGGACAGGCTCCTACGAGCAGTACTTC	CASSRTGSYEQYF
NA	TRBV5-1	once	TRBJ2-5	TGCGCCAGCAGCTTATTTGGCCTGGAGGAGACCCAGTACTTC	CASSLFGLEETQYF
TRBD2	TRBV12-3/TRBV12-4	NA	TRBJ2-3	TGTGCCAGCAGTTTTGCTAGCGGGGGGGTAAAGTATTTT	CASSFASGGVKYF
TRBD1	TRBV6-2/TRBV6-3	NA	TRBJ1-5	TGTGCCAGCAGTTTCCGAGGGACAGCCTATGGGTCCCAGCATTTT	CASSFRGTAYGSQHF
TRBD2	TRBV11-2	once	TRBJ2-3	TGTGCCAGCAAAATGACGGCGGGGGGGTACACAGATACGCAGTATTTT	CASKMTAGGYTDTQYF
TRBD1	TRBV4-1	NA	TRBJ1-1	TGCGCCAGCAGCCGGGGGGGACAGGCGAACACTGAAGCTTTCTTT	CASSRGGQANTEAFF
TRBD1	TRBV6-1	NA	TRBJ1-2	TGTGCCAGCAGTGCAGGACAGGGGAGAGCTAACTATGGCTACACCTTC	CASSAGQGRANYGYTF
NA	TRBV5-1	NA	TRBJ2-3	TGCGCCAGCAGCCGATCGGGTAGCACCGACACAGATACGCAGTATTTT	CASSRSGSTDTDTQYF
NA	TRBV5-1	NA	TRBJ2-1	TGCGCCAGCAGCCTTCCAGCAGGAGCGCCCAACAGGAGCTCCTACAATGAGCAGTTCTTC	CASSLPAGAPNRSSYNEQFF
NA	TRBV5-8	NA	TRBJ1-3	TGTGCCAGCAGCCTTAGAGTTGGAAACACCATATATTTT	CASSLRVGNTIYF
TRBD2	TRBV2	NA	TRBJ2-5	TGTGCCAGCAGAAGACTAGCGGGGGGGCAGGGGACCCAGTACTTC	CASRRLAGGQGTQYF
NA	TRBV19	NA	TRBJ2-1	TGTGCCAGTAGTTCCCGGGGGGCGGGCTACAATGAGCAGTTCTTC	CASSSRGAGYNEQFF
NA	TRBV13	NA	TRBJ2-7	TGTGCCAGCAGCTTCAACAGACGAGCCGAGCAGTACTTC	CASSFNRRAEQYF
TRBD1	TRBV4-2	NA	TRBJ1-2	TGTGCCAGCAGCCAAGCCCGGGACAGAAACTATGGCTACACCTTC	CASSQARDRNYGYTF
TRBD1	TRBV23-1	NA	TRBJ1-1	TGCGCCAGCAAAGGCTCAGGGGGCTCCACTGAAGCTTTCTTT	CASKGSGGSTEAFF
NA	TRBV12-3/TRBV12-4	few	TRBJ1-3	TGTGCCAGCAGAACTGGTGCGGGAAACACCATATATTTT	CASRTGAGNTIYF
TRBD1	TRBV11-3	once	TRBJ2-5	TGTGCCAGCAGCAGGGGACAGGGGGAATTCGGGGAGACCCAGTACTTC	CASSRGQGEFGETQYF
TRBD1	TRBV5-8	few	TRBJ2-2	TGTGCCAGCAGCTTGGGGACAGGCTTGACCGGGGAGCTGTTTTTT	CASSLGTGLTGELFF
NA	TRBV20-1	NA	TRBJ2-3	TGCAGTGCCGCAGGTACAGATACGCAGTATTTT	CSAAGTDTQYF
TRBD1	TRBV5-6	NA	TRBJ1-6	TGTGCCAGCAGCTTGGTGACAGGGGGCGAGGGTTCACCCCTCCACTTT	CASSLVTGGEGSPLHF
TRBD2	TRBV10-2	NA	TRBJ2-2	TGCGCCAGCAGTGGGGCTAGCGGGAACACCGGGGAGCTGTTTTTT	CASSGASGNTGELFF
TRBD1	TRBV5-5	NA	TRBJ2-5	TGTGCCAGCAGCTCAAAGGGGACAGGTGAAGAGACCCAGTACTTC	CASSSKGTGEETQYF
TRBD2	TRBV6-5	NA	TRBJ2-1	TGTGCCAGCAGCCCAGGGTCGGCGGGGGGGGAGCAGTTCTTC	CASSPGSAGGEQFF
NA	TRBV5-1	NA	TRBJ1-6	TGCGCCAGCACCCCGAGATCCAGCTCGACGGGGGATTCACCCCTCCACTTT	CASTPRSSSTGDSPLHF
NA	TRBV7-9	NA	TRBJ1-6	TGTGCCAGCAGCATAAGACAGATTTCACCCCTCCACTTT	CASSIRQISPLHF
TRBD1	TRBV7-2	NA	TRBJ2-7	TGTGCCAGCAGCCCCCGACAGGGACCGTACGAGCAGTACTTC	CASSPRQGPYEQYF
NA	TRBV7-3	NA	TRBJ2-3	TGTGCCAGCAGTCCAGGGGTGGTCTGGGGCCCCTCAGATACGCAGTATTTT	CASSPGVVWGPSDTQYF
TRBD1	TRBV4-1	NA	TRBJ1-1	TGCGCCAGCAGCCAGGTGGACAGGGCGGTAGTTGAAGCTTTCTTT	CASSQVDRAVVEAFF
TRBD2	TRBV7-2	few	TRBJ2-2	TGTGCCAGCAGCTTATATAGCGGGGGGGGCACCGGGGAGCTGTTTTTT	CASSLYSGGGTGELFF
TRBD1	TRBV3-1/TRBV3-2	NA	TRBJ2-7	TGTGCCAGCAGCCAGACCGACAGGGGGGCACCCTACGAGCAGTACTTC	CASSQTDRGAPYEQYF
NA	TRBV6-5	NA	TRBJ1-2	TGTGCCAGCAGCCCCCGCCGGGGGGATGGCTACACCTTC	CASSPRRGDGYTF